A single sample is the source of the 18 T cell receptor beta chains below, sequenced in a study of T cells expressing NK-cell markers. After re-calling the 5' RACE reads, TCRdb lists one entry per CDR3 protein, DNA absent. Its listing shows some 390,000 distinct CDR3 sequences. Input material: blood T cells: a sorted CD56 or NKG2C T cell subset, CD4+ or CD8+ T cells, or bulk PBMC T cells (not recorded which). These receptors were collected from a woman aged 45 to 65 in good health.

The rearrangement uses TRBV13 and TRBJ2-3. This CDR3 has 14 residues. Germline V gene sequence: CDR1 PRHDT, CDR2 FYEKMQ (reference sequence). The CDR3 sequence: CASTLGLATDTQYF. Together with reference TRBV13 and TRBJ2-3, the CDR3 gives the full variable domain: AAGVIQSPRHLIKEKRETATLKCYPIPRHDTVYWYQQGPGQDPQFLISFYEKMQSDKGSIPDRFSAQQFSDYHSELNMSSLELGDSALYFCASTLGLATDTQYFGPGTRLTVL.

The chain links TRBV5-1 to TRBJ2-4; TCRdb's assignment of TRBD1 cannot be checked, as there is no DNA. The CDR3 has 16 amino acids. Germline V gene data show CDR1 as SGHRS and CDR2 as YFSETQ. CDR3 loop: CASSSTGVEAKNIQYF.

V usage is TRBV19 and J usage is TRBJ1-5. This CDR3 region has 15 residues. Germline loops: CDR1 LNHDA, CDR2 SQIVND (reference sequence). CDR3 residues: CASTAGGGLNQPQHF.

The rearrangement joins TRBV6-5 to TRBJ2-2; checking the TCRdb D call of TRBD2 is not possible without DNA. The CDR3 spans 13 residues. CDR1 MNHEY and CDR2 SVGAGI come from the germline V gene. This CDR3 is CASKSSGRGELFF.

J is TRBJ2-6 and V is TRBV4-1; the D gene TCRdb calls, TRBD2, cannot be checked with no DNA. This CDR3 contains 16 residues. Germline CDR1 is MGHRA and CDR2 is YSYEKL. The chain's CDR3 is CASSSSGRGGANVLTF.

This chain links TRBV24-1 with TRBJ1-2. The CDR3 spans 12 residues. Germline CDR1 and CDR2: KGHDR and SFDVKD. CDR3 in amino acids: CATSDLSRGYTF.

The chain links TRBV9 to TRBJ1-1; TCRdb's D call of TRBD1 is untestable without DNA. The CDR3 contains 15 residues. Germline V gives CDR1 SGDLS, CDR2 YYNGEE. The CDR3 here is CASSATTGAGTEAFF. The entire variable domain, with the rest obtained from reference TRBV9 and TRBJ1-1, is as follows: DSGVTQTPKHLITATGQRVTLRCSPRSGDLSVYWYQQSLDQGLQFLIQYYNGEERAKGNILERFSAQQFPDLHSELNLSSLELGDSALYFCASSATTGAGTEAFFGQGTRLTVV.

The gene calls are TRBV7-9 and TRBJ2-2. Germline V gene lookup returns CDR1 SEHNR and CDR2 FQNEAQ (reference sequence). The CDR3 spans 14 residues. CDR3: CASSIDRYTGELFF. Filled out from reference TRBV7-9 and TRBJ2-2, the complete variable domain reads DTGVSQNPRHKITKRGQNVTFRCDPISEHNRLYWYRQTLGQGPEFLTYFQNEAQLEKSRLLSDRFSAERPKGSFSTLEIQRTEQGDSAMYLCASSIDRYTGELFFGEGSRLTVL.

V and J are TRBV5-1 and TRBJ1-1; TCRdb designates TRBD1, a call that cannot be tested without DNA. The CDR3 totals 15 residues. Germline CDR1 and CDR2: SGHRS and YFSETQ. CDR3 loop: CASSLVGQVSTEAFF.

The chain has TRBV6-5 and TRBJ2-7; no DNA is available, so the TRBD1 call from TCRdb remains unchecked. Germline CDR1 is MNHEY and CDR2 is SVGAGI. CDR3 length equals 13 residues. CDR3 amino acids: CASSYFRDREQYF.

This rearrangement joins TRBV15 to TRBJ2-2. The CDR3 runs 15 residues. Germline CDR1 is LNHNV and CDR2 is YYDKDF (reference sequence). The CDR3 loop is CATSRDGKVTGELFF.

The V and J genes are TRBV6-2 or TRBV6-3 and TRBJ1-5; TCRdb picks TRBD1, but there is no DNA to check that call. This CDR3 comprises 16 residues. Germline V CDR1 and CDR2: MNHEY, SVGEGT. CDR3 amino acids: CASSYSKGASNQPQHF.

The chain carries TRBV7-7 and TRBJ1-3. Germline CDR1 is SSHAT and CDR2 is FNYEAQ (reference sequence). The CDR3 is 13 residues long. CDR3 protein: CASSLAPGSTIYF.

This chain joins TRBV20-1 and TRBJ2-2; TCRdb picks TRBD1, but there is no DNA to check that call. Germline lookup yields CDR1 DFQATT and CDR2 SNEGSKA (reference sequence). The CDR3 spans 13 residues. The chain's CDR3 is CSAVTLRGGELFF.

This chain uses TRBV3-1 with TRBJ2-1; the TCRdb D gene call, TRBD2, has no DNA to confirm it. The CDR3 spans 17 residues. Germline values: CDR1 LGHDT, CDR2 YNNKEL (reference sequence). Here the CDR3 reads CASSQDRGAGVGNEQFF.

The J gene is TRBJ1-5, the V gene TRBV2; TCRdb lists TRBD1, though no DNA is available to test this call. Germline V gene data show CDR1 as SNHLY and CDR2 as FYNNEI. The CDR3 extends over 14 amino acids. The CDR3 here is CASRDRESNQPQHF.

This chain joins TRBV28 and TRBJ1-5. Germline CDR1 MDHEN, CDR2 SYDVKM. The CDR3 extends over 12 amino acids. CDR3: CASGTWVQPQHF.

The gene calls are TRBV29-1 and TRBJ2-2; TCRdb designates TRBD1, a call that cannot be tested without DNA. CDR3 size: 14 residues. Germline-derived CDR1 and CDR2 are SQVTM and ANQGSEA. The CDR3 here is CSVEEGQGAGELFF.